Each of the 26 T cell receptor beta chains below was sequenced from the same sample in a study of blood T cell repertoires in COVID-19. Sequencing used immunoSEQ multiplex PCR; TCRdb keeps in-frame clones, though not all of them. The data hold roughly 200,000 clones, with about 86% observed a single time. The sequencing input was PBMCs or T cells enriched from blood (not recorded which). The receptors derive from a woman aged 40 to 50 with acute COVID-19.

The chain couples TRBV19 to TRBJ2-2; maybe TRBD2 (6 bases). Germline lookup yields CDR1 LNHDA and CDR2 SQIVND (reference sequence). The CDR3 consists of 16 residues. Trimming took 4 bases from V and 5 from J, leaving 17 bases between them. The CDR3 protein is CASSNRLETRTGELFF. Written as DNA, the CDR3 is TGTGCCAGTAGTAATCGACTAGAGACGAGAACCGGGGAGCTGTTTTTT.

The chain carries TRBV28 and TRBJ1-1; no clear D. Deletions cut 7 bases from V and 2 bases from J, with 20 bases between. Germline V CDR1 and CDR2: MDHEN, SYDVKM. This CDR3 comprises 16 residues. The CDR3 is CASTDRRGSLNTEAFF. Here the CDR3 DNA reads TGTGCCAGCACAGATCGGAGAGGCAGTCTAAACACTGAAGCTTTCTTT.

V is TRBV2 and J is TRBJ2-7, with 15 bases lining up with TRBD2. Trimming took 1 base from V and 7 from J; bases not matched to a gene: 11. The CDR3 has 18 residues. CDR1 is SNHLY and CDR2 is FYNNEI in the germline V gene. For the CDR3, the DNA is TGTGCCAGCAGTGAAGAAGGACTAGCGGGAGGGCCTTTAGGGGAGCAGTACTTC. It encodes CASSEEGLAGGPLGEQYF.

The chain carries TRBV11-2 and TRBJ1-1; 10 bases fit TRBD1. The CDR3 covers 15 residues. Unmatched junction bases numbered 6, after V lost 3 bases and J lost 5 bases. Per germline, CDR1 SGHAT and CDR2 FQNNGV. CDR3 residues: CASSLARGQGTEAFF. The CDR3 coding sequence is TGTGCCAGCAGCTTGGCCCGGGGACAGGGGACTGAAGCTTTCTTT.

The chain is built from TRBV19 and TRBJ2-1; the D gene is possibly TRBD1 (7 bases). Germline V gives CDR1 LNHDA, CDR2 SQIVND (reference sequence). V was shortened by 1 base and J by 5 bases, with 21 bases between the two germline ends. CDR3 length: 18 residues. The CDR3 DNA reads TGTGCCAGTAGTATAGGAGGAGGGGGCATAGGGCCTAACAATGAGCAGTTCTTC. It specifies CASSIGGGGIGPNNEQFF.

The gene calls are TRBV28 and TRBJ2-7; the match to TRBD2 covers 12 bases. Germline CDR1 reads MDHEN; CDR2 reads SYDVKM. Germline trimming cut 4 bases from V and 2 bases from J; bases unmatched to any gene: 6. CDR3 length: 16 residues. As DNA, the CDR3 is TGTGCCAGCAGTTCCTTGACTAGCGGGAGTACCTACGAGCAGTACTTC. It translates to CASSSLTSGSTYEQYF.

The CDR3 is CASSLEGEGRYGYTF. CDR3 DNA sequence: TGTGCCAGCAGCTTAGAAGGGGAGGGAAGATATGGCTACACCTTC. The J gene is TRBJ1-2, the V gene TRBV7-2; possible D gene TRBD1, 5 bases. V lost 1 base and J 5 bases, leaving 14 bases between the germline ends. Germline V CDR1 and CDR2: SGHTA, FQGNSA. The CDR3 is 15 residues long.

The CDR3, as DNA: TGTGCCAGCTCAGGGCAGAAAGAGACCCAGTACTTC. Translation gives CASSGQKETQYF. The rearrangement uses TRBV18 and TRBJ2-5; no reliable D call. V was cut by 5 bases and J by 3 bases, with 7 bases left in between. The CDR3 length is 12 residues. Germline V gene lookup returns CDR1 KGHSH and CDR2 LQKENI. Full variable domain (missing parts from reference TRBV18 and TRBJ2-5): NAGVMQNPRHLVRRRGQEARLRCSPMKGHSHVYWYRQLPEEGLKFMVYLQKENIIDESGMPKERFSAEFPKEGPSILRIQQVVRGDSAAYFCASSGQKETQYFGPGTRLLVL.

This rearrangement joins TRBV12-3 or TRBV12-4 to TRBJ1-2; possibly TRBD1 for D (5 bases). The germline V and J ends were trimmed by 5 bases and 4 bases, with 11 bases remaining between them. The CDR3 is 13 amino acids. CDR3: CASSRGSFYGYTF. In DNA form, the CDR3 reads TGTGCCAGCAGTCGGGGGTCCTTCTATGGCTACACCTTC.

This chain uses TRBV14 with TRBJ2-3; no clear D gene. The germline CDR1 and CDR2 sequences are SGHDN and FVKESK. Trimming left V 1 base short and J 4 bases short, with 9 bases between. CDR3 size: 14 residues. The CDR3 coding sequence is TGTGCCAGCAGCCAAGCCAGGTTATCAGATACGCAGTATTTT. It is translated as CASSQARLSDTQYF.

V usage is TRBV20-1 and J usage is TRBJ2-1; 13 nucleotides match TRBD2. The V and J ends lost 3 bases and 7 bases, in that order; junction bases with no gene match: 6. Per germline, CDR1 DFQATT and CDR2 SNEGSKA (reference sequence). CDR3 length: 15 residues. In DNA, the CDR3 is TGCAGTGCTAGTCCCCGGACTAGCGGGAGTAATGAGCAGTTCTTC. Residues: CSASPRTSGSNEQFF.

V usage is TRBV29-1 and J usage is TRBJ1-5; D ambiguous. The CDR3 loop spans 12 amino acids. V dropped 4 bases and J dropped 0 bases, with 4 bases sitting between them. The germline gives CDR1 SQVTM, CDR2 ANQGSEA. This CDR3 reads CSVGYSNQPQHF. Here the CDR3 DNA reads TGCAGCGTTGGCTATAGCAATCAGCCCCAGCATTTT.

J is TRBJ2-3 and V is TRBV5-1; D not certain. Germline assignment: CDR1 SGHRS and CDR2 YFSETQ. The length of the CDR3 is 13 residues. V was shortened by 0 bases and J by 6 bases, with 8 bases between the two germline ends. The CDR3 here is CASSLAGVDTQYF. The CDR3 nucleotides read TGCGCCAGCAGCTTGGCCGGTGTGGATACGCAGTATTTT.

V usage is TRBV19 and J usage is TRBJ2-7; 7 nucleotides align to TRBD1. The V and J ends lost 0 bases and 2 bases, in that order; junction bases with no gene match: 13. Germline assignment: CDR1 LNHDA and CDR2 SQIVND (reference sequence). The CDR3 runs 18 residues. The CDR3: CASSIDLDWQGVTYEQYF. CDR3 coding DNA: TGTGCCAGTAGTATAGATCTGGATTGGCAGGGGGTCACCTACGAGCAGTACTTC.

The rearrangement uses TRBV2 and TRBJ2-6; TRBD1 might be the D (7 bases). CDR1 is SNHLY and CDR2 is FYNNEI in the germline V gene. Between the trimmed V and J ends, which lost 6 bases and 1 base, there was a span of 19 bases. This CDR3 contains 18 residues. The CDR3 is CASRGAGGSLSGANVLTF. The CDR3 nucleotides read TGTGCCAGCAGGGGGGCAGGGGGGTCCCTTTCTGGGGCCAACGTCCTGACTTTC. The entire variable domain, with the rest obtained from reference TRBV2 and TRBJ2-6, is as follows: EPEVTQTPSHQVTQMGQEVILRCVPISNHLYFYWYRQILGQKVEFLVSFYNNEISEKSEIFDDQFSVERPDGSNFTLKIRSTKLEDSAMYFCASRGAGGSLSGANVLTFGAGSRLTVL.

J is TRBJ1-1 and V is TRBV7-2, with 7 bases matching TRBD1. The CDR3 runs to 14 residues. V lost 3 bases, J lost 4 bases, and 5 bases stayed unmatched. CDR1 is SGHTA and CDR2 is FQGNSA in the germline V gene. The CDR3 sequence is CASSFDRAGTEAFF. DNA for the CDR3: TGTGCCAGCAGCTTTGACAGGGCGGGCACTGAAGCTTTCTTT.

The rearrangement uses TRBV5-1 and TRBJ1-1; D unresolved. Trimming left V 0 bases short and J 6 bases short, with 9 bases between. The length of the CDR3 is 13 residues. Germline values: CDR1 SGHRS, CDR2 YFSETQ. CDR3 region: CASSLGSRAEAFF. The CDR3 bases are TGCGCCAGCAGCTTGGGGTCGCGGGCTGAAGCTTTCTTT.

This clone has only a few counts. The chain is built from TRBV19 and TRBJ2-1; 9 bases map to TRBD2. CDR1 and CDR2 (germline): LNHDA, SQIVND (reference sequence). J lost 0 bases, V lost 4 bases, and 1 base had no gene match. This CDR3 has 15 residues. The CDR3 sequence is CASSRTSASYNEQFF. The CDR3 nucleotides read TGTGCCAGTAGTAGGACTAGCGCCTCCTACAATGAGCAGTTCTTC.

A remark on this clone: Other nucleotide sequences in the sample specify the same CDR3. CDR3 sequence (DNA): TGTGCCAGCAGCCCTCAAGAGACCCAGTACTTC. Its protein is CASSPQETQYF. V gene TRBV7-2 combines with J gene TRBJ2-5; D gene unclear. Deletions cut 5 bases from V and 2 bases from J, with 3 bases between. CDR3 length equals 11 residues. From germline, CDR1 is SGHTA and CDR2 FQGNSA. Full variable domain (remainder filled in from reference TRBV7-2 and TRBJ2-5): GAGVSQSPSNKVTEKGKDVELRCDPISGHTALYWYRQSLGQGLEFLIYFQGNSAPDKSGLPSDRFSAERTGGSVSTLTIQRTQQEDSAVYLCASSPQETQYFGPGTRLLVL.

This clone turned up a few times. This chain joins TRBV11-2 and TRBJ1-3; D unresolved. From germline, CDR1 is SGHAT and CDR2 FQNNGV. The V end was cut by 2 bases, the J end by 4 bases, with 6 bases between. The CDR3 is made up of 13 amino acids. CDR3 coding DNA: TGTGCCAGCAGCTTATCCGGGGGAAACACCATATATTTT. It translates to CASSLSGGNTIYF.

The CDR3 sequence is CASSSRQGTMNTEAFF. The CDR3 coding sequence is TGTGCCAGCAGCTCAAGGCAGGGGACGATGAACACTGAAGCTTTCTTT. The rearrangement uses TRBV7-2 and TRBJ1-1, with D maybe TRBD1 (6 bases). This CDR3 region has 16 residues. CDR1 is SGHTA and CDR2 is FQGNSA in the germline V gene. The germline V and J ends were trimmed by 4 bases and 0 bases, with 15 bases remaining between them.

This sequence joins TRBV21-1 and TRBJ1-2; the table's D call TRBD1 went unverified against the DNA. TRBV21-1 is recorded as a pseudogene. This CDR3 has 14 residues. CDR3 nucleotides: TGTGCCAGCACTCCAGGGGGTTCGCTCAGAGGCTACACCTTC. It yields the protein CASTPGGSLRGYTF.

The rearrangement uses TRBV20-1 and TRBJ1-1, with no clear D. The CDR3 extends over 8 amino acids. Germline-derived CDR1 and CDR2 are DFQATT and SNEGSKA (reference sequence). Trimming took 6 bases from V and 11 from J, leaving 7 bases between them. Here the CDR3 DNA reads TGCAGTGCCACCAGTGCTTTCTTT. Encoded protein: CSATSAFF.

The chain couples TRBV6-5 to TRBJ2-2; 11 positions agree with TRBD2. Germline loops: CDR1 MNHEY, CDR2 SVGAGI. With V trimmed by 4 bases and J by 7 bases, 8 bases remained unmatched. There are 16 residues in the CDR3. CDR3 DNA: TGTGCCAGCAGTTCCACTAGCGGGAGTGGTGGCGGGGAGCTGTTTTTT. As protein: CASSSTSGSGGGELFF.

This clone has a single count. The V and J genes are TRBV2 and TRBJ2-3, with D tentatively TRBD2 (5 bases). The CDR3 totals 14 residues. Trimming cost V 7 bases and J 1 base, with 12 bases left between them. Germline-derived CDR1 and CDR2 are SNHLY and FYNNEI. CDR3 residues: CASKIAPRTDTQYF. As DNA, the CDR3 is TGTGCCAGCAAAATAGCGCCGCGCACAGATACGCAGTATTTT.

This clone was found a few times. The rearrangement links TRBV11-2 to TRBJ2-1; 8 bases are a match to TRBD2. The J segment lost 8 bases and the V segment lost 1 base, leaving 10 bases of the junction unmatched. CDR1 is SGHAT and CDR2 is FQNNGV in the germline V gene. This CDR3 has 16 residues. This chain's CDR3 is CASSLVPGLVVDEQFF. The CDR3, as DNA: TGTGCCAGCAGCTTAGTGCCGGGACTAGTTGTCGATGAGCAGTTCTTC.